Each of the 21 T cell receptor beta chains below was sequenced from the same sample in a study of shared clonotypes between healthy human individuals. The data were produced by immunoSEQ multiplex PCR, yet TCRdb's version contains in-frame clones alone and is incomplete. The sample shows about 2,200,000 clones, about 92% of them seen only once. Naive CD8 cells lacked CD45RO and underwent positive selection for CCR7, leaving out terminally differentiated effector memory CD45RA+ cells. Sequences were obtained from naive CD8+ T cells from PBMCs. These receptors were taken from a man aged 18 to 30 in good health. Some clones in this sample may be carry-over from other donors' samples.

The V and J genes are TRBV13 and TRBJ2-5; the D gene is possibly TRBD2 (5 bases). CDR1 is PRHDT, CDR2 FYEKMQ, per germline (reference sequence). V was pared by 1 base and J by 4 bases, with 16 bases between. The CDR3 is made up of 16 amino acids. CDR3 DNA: TGTGCCAGCAGCTTAGCGAGGGCCCGATCTGTAGAGACCCAGTACTTC. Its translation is CASSLARARSVETQYF.

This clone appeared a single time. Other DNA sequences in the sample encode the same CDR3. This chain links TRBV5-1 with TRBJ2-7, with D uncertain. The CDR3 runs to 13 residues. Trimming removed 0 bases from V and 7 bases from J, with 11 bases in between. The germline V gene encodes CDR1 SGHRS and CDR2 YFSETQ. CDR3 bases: TGCGCCAGCAGCTTGGAAAGTGGCGGAGAGCAGTACTTC. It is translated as CASSLESGGEQYF.

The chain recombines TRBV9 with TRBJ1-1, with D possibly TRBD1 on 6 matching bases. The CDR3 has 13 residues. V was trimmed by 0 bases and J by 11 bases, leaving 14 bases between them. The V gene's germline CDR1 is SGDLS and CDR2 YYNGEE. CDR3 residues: CASSVGGANEAFF. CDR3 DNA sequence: TGTGCCAGCAGCGTAGGGGGGGCGAATGAGGCTTTCTTT.

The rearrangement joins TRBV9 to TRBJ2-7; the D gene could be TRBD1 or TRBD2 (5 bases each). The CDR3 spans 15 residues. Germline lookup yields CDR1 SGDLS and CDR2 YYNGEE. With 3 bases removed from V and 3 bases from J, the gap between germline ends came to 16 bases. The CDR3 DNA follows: TGTGCCAGCAGCGGAGGGGAGCCCAACTTCTACGAGCAGTACTTC. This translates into CASSGGEPNFYEQYF.

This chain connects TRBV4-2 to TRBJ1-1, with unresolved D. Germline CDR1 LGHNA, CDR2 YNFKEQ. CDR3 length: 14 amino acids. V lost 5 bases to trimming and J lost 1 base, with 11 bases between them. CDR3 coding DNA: TGTGCCAGCAGCATAGGACCATCGAACACTGAAGCTTTCTTT. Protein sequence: CASSIGPSNTEAFF.

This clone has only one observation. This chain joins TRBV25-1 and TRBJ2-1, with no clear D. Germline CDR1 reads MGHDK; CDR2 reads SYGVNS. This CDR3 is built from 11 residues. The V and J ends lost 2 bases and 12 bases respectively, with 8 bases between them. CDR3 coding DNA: TGTGCCAGCAGTGAAGCGGCAGGGCAGTTCTTC. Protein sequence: CASSEAAGQFF.

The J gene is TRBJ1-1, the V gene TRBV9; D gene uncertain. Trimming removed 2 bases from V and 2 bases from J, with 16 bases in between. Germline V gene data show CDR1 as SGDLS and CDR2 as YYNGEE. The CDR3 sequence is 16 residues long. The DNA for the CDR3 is TGTGCCAGCAGCGTGAGTGGGTCTGATCTTAACACTGAAGCTTTCTTT. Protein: CASSVSGSDLNTEAFF. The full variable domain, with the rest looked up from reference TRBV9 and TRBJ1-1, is DSGVTQTPKHLITATGQRVTLRCSPRSGDLSVYWYQQSLDQGLQFLIQYYNGEERAKGNILERFSAQQFPDLHSELNLSSLELGDSALYFCASSVSGSDLNTEAFFGQGTRLTVV.

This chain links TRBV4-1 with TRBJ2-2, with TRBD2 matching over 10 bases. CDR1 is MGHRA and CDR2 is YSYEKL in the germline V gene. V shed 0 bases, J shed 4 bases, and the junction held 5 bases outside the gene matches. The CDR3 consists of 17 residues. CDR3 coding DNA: TGCGCCAGCAGCCAAGATCCCTCTAGCGGGAGCACCGGGGAGCTGTTTTTT. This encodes CASSQDPSSGSTGELFF.

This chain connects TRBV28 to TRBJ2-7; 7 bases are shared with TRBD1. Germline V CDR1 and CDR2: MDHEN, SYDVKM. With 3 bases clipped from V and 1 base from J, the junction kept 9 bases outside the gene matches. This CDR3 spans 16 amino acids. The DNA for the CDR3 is TGTGCCAGCAGTTTTGGGACGGACAGGCCATCCTACGAGCAGTACTTC. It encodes CASSFGTDRPSYEQYF. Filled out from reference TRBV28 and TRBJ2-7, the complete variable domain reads DVKVTQSSRYLVKRTGEKVFLECVQDMDHENMFWYRQDPGLGLRLIYFSYDVKMKEKGDIPEGYSVSREKKERFSLILESASTNQTSMYLCASSFGTDRPSYEQYFGPGTRLTVT.

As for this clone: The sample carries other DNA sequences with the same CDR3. CDR3 loop: CASSLWAGELFF. The CDR3 nucleotides are TGTGCCAGCAGTTTATGGGCTGGGGAGCTGTTTTTT. This chain uses TRBV28 with TRBJ2-2; the D is unclear. This CDR3 is built from 12 residues. Trimming took off 0 bases at V and 8 bases at J, with 4 bases between the two ends. CDR1 and CDR2 from the germline V gene are MDHEN and SYDVKM.

CDR3 sequence reads: CASSKDRRTSYGYTF. CDR3 DNA sequence: TGTGCCAGCAGTAAAGACAGGAGGACCTCCTATGGCTACACCTTC. The chain is built from TRBV27 and TRBJ1-2, with D perhaps TRBD1 (6 bases). The CDR3 is made up of 15 amino acids. V lost 5 bases and J 4 bases, leaving 17 bases between the germline ends. Germline CDR1 is MNHEY and CDR2 is SMNVEV (reference sequence).

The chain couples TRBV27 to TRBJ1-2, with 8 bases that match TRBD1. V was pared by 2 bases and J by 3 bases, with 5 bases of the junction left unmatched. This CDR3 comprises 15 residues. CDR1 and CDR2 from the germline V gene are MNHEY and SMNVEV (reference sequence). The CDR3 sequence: CASSLIAGGYYGYTF. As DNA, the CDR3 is TGTGCCAGCAGTTTAATCGCAGGGGGCTACTATGGCTACACCTTC.

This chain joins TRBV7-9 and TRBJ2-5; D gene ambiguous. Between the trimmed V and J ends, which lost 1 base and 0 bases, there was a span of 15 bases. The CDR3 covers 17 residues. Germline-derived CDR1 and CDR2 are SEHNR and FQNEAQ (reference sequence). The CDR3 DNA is TGTGCCAGCAGCTTAGGGACCTACAAAACGTACCAAGAGACCCAGTACTTC. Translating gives CASSLGTYKTYQETQYF.

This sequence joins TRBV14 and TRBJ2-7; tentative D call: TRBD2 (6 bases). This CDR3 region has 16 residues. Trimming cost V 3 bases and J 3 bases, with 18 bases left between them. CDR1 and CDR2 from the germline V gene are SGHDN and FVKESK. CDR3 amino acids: CASSHSRERSYYEQYF. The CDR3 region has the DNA TGTGCCAGCAGCCATTCACGGGAGAGGTCGTACTACGAGCAGTACTTC.

The DNA for the CDR3 is TGTGCCAGCAGCTCTGGGGGGGGCCCCCTAGATACGCAGTATTTT. Its translation: CASSSGGGPLDTQYF. The chain uses TRBV7-3 and TRBJ2-3; D may be TRBD2 (7 bases). CDR1 is SGHTA and CDR2 is FQGTGA in the germline V gene. V was shortened by 4 bases and J by 5 bases, with 16 bases between the two germline ends. The CDR3 covers 15 residues.

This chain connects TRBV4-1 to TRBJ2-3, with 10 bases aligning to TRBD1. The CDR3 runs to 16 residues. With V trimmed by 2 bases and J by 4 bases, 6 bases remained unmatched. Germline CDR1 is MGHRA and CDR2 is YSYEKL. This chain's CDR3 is CASSQQDRGRADTQYF. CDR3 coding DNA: TGCGCCAGCAGCCAACAGGACAGGGGGAGGGCAGATACGCAGTATTTT.

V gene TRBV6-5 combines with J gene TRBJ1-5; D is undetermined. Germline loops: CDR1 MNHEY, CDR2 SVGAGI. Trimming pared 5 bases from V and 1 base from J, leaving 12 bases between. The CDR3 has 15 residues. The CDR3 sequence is CASSPTDGSNQPQHF. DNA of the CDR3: TGTGCCAGCAGTCCGACGGACGGAAGCAATCAGCCCCAGCATTTT.

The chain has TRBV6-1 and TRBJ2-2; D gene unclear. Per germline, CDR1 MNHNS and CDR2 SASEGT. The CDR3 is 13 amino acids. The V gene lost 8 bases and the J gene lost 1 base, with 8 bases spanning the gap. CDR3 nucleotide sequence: TGTGCCAGCTGGTGGCTGAACACCGGGGAGCTGTTTTTT. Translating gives CASWWLNTGELFF.

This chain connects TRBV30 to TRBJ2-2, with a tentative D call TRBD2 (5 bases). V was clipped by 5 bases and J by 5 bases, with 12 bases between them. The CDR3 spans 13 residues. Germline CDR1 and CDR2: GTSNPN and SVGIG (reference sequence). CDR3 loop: CAWFPGRTGELFF. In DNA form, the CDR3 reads TGTGCCTGGTTCCCTGGGAGAACCGGGGAGCTGTTTTTT.

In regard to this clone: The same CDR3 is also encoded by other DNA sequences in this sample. The CDR3 sequence is CASSEAGQPQHF. The CDR3 region has the DNA TGTGCCAGCAGTGAAGCAGGGCAGCCCCAGCATTTT. The V call is TRBV2, the J call TRBJ1-5; D gene ambiguous. Germline values: CDR1 SNHLY, CDR2 FYNNEI. V was clipped by 0 bases and J by 7 bases, with 4 bases between them. The CDR3 extends over 12 amino acids.

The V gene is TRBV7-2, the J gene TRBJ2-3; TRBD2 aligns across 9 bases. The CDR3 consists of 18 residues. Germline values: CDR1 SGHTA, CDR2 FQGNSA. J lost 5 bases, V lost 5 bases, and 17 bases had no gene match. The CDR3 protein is CASSPPVLAGYAVDTQYF. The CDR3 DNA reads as TGTGCCAGCAGCCCCCCGGTACTAGCGGGCTACGCAGTAGATACGCAGTATTTT.